These 13 T cell receptor beta chains came from one sample sequenced in a study of T cells in Graves' hyperthyroidism and ophthalmopathy. TCR beta CDR3 region amplification was performed from RNA transcripts. During a first-round RT-PCR of the TCR CDR3, the HTBI primer set was used. TCRdb analysed the multiplex PCR reads with MiXCR anew, one entry per CDR3 protein. Here the sample spans hundreds of thousands of distinct CDR3 sequences, around 15% being singletons. Material: blood. These receptors originate from a woman between 18 and 29 years old with Graves' hyperthyroidism.

This clonotype was observed many times. CDR3 in amino acids: CASSLLAGWGNEQFF. Here the CDR3 DNA reads TGTGCCAGCAGTTTGCTAGCGGGATGGGGCAATGAGCAGTTCTTC. The chain uses TRBV12-3 or TRBV12-4 and TRBJ2-1; 9 nucleotides match TRBD2. V shed 3 bases, J shed 6 bases, and the junction held 6 bases outside the gene matches. This CDR3 comprises 15 residues.

This clonotype was seen a few times. This chain uses TRBV6-2 or TRBV6-3 with TRBJ1-2; D uncertain. V shed 5 bases and J shed 1 base, with 8 bases lying between them. Germline values: CDR1 MNHEY, CDR2 SVGEGT. The CDR3 spans 13 residues. The CDR3 reads CASSEKNNYGYTF. CDR3 DNA sequence: TGTGCCAGCAGTGAAAAAAATAACTATGGCTACACCTTC.

This clonotype was seen repeatedly, ten times or more. The chain joins TRBV6-1 to TRBJ1-2; D is unresolved. Per the germline V gene, CDR1 is MNHNS and CDR2 is SASEGT. This CDR3 has 16 amino acids. Between the trimmed V and J ends, which lost 4 bases and 2 bases, there was a span of 17 bases. The CDR3 DNA reads as TGTGCCAGCAGTGGACACCACCCAGATGGGAACTATGGCTACACCTTC. Amino acid sequence: CASSGHHPDGNYGYTF.

The chain employs TRBV5-6 and TRBJ1-1; D unclear. The V and J ends lost 3 bases and 8 bases respectively, with 11 bases between them. The CDR3 runs to 12 residues. CDR1 is SGHDT, CDR2 YYEEEE, per germline. DNA for the CDR3: TGTGCCAGCAGCTCTCGCCCCTTCGAAGCTTTCTTT. Its protein is CASSSRPFEAFF.

In its sample, this clonotype was seen a few times. The rearrangement uses TRBV11-2 and TRBJ2-4, with D perhaps TRBD2 (6 bases). This CDR3 spans 16 amino acids. Germline lookup yields CDR1 SGHAT and CDR2 FQNNGV. Trimming left V 4 bases short and J 1 base short, with 14 bases between. CDR3 sequence: CASSSVAVSAKNIQYF. The CDR3 coding sequence is TGTGCCAGCAGCTCCGTAGCGGTTTCTGCCAAAAACATTCAGTACTTC. The variable domain in full, with the rest retrieved from reference TRBV11-2 and TRBJ2-4, is EAGVAQSPRYKIIEKRQSVAFWCNPISGHATLYWYQQILGQGPKLLIQFQNNGVVDDSQLPKDRFSAERLKGVDSTLKIQPAKLEDSAVYLCASSSVAVSAKNIQYFGAGTRLSVL.

The chain couples TRBV5-8 to TRBJ2-4; D uncertain. Germline CDR1 and CDR2: SGHTS and YDEGEE. Trimming took 4 bases from V and 4 from J, leaving 15 bases between them. This CDR3 spans 15 amino acids. This CDR3 is CASSAAPGAKNIQYF. CDR3 nucleotides: TGTGCCAGCAGCGCGGCGCCGGGCGCAAAAAACATTCAGTACTTC.

The chain joins TRBV27 to TRBJ2-7, with a possible D match to TRBD2 (6 bases). Trimming removed 5 bases at V and 0 bases at J, with 14 bases between. In germline, CDR1 is MNHEY, CDR2 SMNVEV (reference sequence). CDR3 length: 15 residues. In DNA, the CDR3 is TGTGCCAGCAGTCCGCGACTCGGGAGCTCCTACGAGCAGTACTTC. As protein: CASSPRLGSSYEQYF.

This clonotype was picked up a small number of times. V usage is TRBV18 and J usage is TRBJ2-3; 10 bases align to TRBD2. The CDR3 length is 14 residues. Unmatched junction bases numbered 4, after V lost 8 bases and J lost 2 bases. CDR1 is KGHSH, CDR2 LQKENI, per germline. The CDR3 coding sequence is TGTGCCAGCGCACTAGCGGGGTACACAGATACGCAGTATTTT. This sequence encodes CASALAGYTDTQYF.

The table lists this clonotype with a few counts. The chain carries TRBV19 and TRBJ2-2; 7 bases map to TRBD2. The CDR3 runs to 15 residues. CDR1 and CDR2 from the germline V gene are LNHDA and SQIVND (reference sequence). V shed 3 bases and J 7 bases; nucleotides not matched to a gene: 8. The DNA for the CDR3 is TGTGCCAGTAGTATTTCGAGACTAGCCGGCGGGGAGCTGTTTTTT. It specifies CASSISRLAGGELFF.

The chain links TRBV14 to TRBJ2-6; D unresolved. Trimming took 3 bases from V and 1 from J, leaving 4 bases between them. This CDR3 contains 14 residues. Germline assignment: CDR1 SGHDN and CDR2 FVKESK. The CDR3 DNA is TGTGCCAGCAGCCATTTATCTGGGGCCAACGTCCTGACTTTC. As protein: CASSHLSGANVLTF.

This chain links TRBV25-1 with TRBJ2-5; 9 bases fit TRBD1. There are 15 residues in the CDR3. Losses at the gene ends were 4 bases for V and 5 bases for J; bases not matched to a gene: 8. Germline V CDR1 and CDR2: MGHDK, SYGVNS. The CDR3 spells CASSAITGGWETQYF. CDR3 nucleotides: TGTGCCAGCAGTGCAATCACAGGGGGCTGGGAGACCCAGTACTTC.

This clonotype appeared many times. The chain has TRBV7-9 and TRBJ2-1, with D maybe TRBD2 (6 bases). This CDR3 has 15 residues. Germline V lookup: CDR1 SEHNR, CDR2 FQNEAQ (reference sequence). V was clipped by 2 bases and J by 6 bases, with 14 bases between them. CDR3 protein: CASSLLTSWPNEQFF. The DNA of the CDR3 is TGTGCCAGCAGCTTACTGACTAGTTGGCCCAATGAGCAGTTCTTC.

This clonotype was detected only a few times. This sequence joins TRBV7-2 and TRBJ1-2, with 8 bases fitting TRBD1. V trimming: 3 bases; J trimming: 5 bases; junction bases outside the gene matches: 8. Per germline, CDR1 SGHTA and CDR2 FQGNSA. The CDR3 totals 15 residues. CDR3 sequence reads: CASSFSGGAIYGYTF. In nucleotides, the CDR3 is TGTGCCAGCAGCTTTTCAGGGGGCGCGATATATGGCTACACCTTC.